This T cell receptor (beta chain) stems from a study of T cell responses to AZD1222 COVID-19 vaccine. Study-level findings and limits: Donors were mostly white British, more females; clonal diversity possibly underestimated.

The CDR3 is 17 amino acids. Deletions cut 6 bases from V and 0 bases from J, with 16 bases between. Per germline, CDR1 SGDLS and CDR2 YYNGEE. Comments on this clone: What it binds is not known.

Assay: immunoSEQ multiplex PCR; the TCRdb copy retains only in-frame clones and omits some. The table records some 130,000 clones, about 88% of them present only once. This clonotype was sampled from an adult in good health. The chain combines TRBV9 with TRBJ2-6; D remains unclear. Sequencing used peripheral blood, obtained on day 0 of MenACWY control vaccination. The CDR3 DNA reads TGTGCCAGCACCGCTTGGGCCCATAGCTCTGGGGCCAACGTCCTGACTTTC. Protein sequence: CASTAWAHSSGANVLTF.